Listed below are T cell receptor beta chains from one sample, sequenced in a study of CD8 T cells in ankylosing spondylitis. One entry per CDR3 protein, called by TCRdb with MiXCR from the 5' RACE reads. The table records roughly 30,000 distinct CDR3 sequences, 14% of them present only once. Sequencing input: blood. The receptors originated from a male donor with ankylosing spondylitis or in good health (not recorded which). CDR3s include the opening cysteine and the closing phenylalanine or tryptophan. A D gene is named only where the DNA matches it firmly. Clone size, where shown, is once, few, many, or a class for clones that have expanded.

many,NA,TRBV24-1,TRBJ2-3,CATSDPGLPAQYF,TGTGCCACCAGTGACCCGGGACTCCCTGCGCAGTATTTT
NA,NA,TRBV5-5,TRBJ1-4,CASSLDRVEKLFF,TGTGCCAGCAGCTTGGACCGGGTTGAAAAACTGTTTTTT
NA,TRBD1,TRBV12-3/TRBV12-4,TRBJ2-2,CASSSSGQGYRELFF,TGTGCCAGCAGCTCCTCGGGACAGGGCTATCGGGAGCTGTTTTTT
NA,NA,TRBV5-1,TRBJ2-2,CASSSLASTAGELFF,TGCGCCAGCAGCAGCCTAGCGTCTACCGCCGGGGAGCTGTTTTTT
NA,NA,TRBV12-3/TRBV12-4,TRBJ1-5,CASSLGLQKPQHF,TGTGCCAGCAGTTTAGGTCTTCAGAAGCCCCAGCATTTT
NA,NA,TRBV12-3/TRBV12-4,TRBJ2-2,CASTPFPGELFF,TGTGCCAGCACTCCTTTCCCCGGGGAGCTGTTTTTT
many,TRBD1,TRBV12-3/TRBV12-4,TRBJ1-1,CASRDRGEAFF,TGTGCCAGCAGGGACAGGGGTGAAGCTTTCTTT
NA,NA,TRBV12-3/TRBV12-4,TRBJ2-3,CASSLVRAGTDTQYF,TGTGCCAGCAGTTTAGTAAGGGCTGGGACAGATACGCAGTATTTT
few,TRBD1,TRBV6-1,TRBJ1-1,CASRKDFSGQENTEAFF,TGTGCCAGCAGAAAGGATTTTTCGGGACAGGAGAACACTGAAGCTTTCTTT
few,NA,TRBV7-2,TRBJ2-3,CASLQALAVDTQYF,TGTGCCAGCTTACAGGCTCTGGCCGTAGATACGCAGTATTTT
few,NA,TRBV7-9,TRBJ2-2,CASSSSRGEPGELFF,TGTGCCAGCAGCTCATCACGCGGGGAGCCCGGGGAGCTGTTTTTT
NA,NA,TRBV28,TRBJ2-1,CASSLYPGVLRGREQFF,TGTGCCAGCAGTCTTTACCCCGGGGTTCTCCGTGGGAGAGAGCAGTTCTTC
few,NA,TRBV7-9,TRBJ2-1,CASSLGPGANEQFF,TGTGCCAGCAGCTTAGGGCCAGGGGCCAATGAGCAGTTCTTC
NA,TRBD1,TRBV6-6,TRBJ2-3,CASRGGQGTDTQYF,TGTGCCAGCAGGGGGGGACAGGGGACCGATACGCAGTATTTT
few,TRBD2,TRBV12-3/TRBV12-4,TRBJ2-7,CASRRTSGRRDEQYF,TGTGCCAGCAGGCGCACTAGCGGCAGGAGGGACGAGCAGTACTTC
few,TRBD1,TRBV28,TRBJ2-1,CASSSTTGAPSPSSYNEQFF,TGTGCCAGCAGTTCCACGACAGGGGCGCCATCCCCAAGCTCCTACAATGAGCAGTTCTTC
NA,NA,TRBV10-3,TRBJ2-1,CAISEGQDSYNEQFF,TGTGCCATCAGTGAGGGGCAGGACAGTTACAATGAGCAGTTCTTC
NA,TRBD1,TRBV7-3,TRBJ2-1,CASSLSGTGGRNEQFF,TGTGCCAGCAGCTTATCGGGAACAGGGGGCAGGAATGAGCAGTTCTTC
few,TRBD2,TRBV27,TRBJ2-1,CASRRREGGYNEQFF,TGTGCCAGCAGGAGGCGGGAGGGGGGTTACAATGAGCAGTTCTTC
few,NA,TRBV10-3,TRBJ2-1,CAISGGSYNEQFF,TGTGCCATCAGTGGCGGCAGCTACAATGAGCAGTTCTTC
many,NA,TRBV29-1,TRBJ2-1,CSVERRSSYNEQFF,TGCAGCGTTGAAAGGCGGAGCTCCTACAATGAGCAGTTCTTC
NA,NA,TRBV28,TRBJ2-3,CASGPPASTDTQYF,TGTGCCAGCGGGCCCCCAGCCAGCACAGATACGCAGTATTTT
few,NA,TRBV6-2/TRBV6-3,TRBJ2-2,CASSSQGTGELFF,TGTGCCAGCAGTTCCCAGGGGACCGGGGAGCTGTTTTTT
few,NA,TRBV12-3/TRBV12-4,TRBJ2-2,CASSLDQGNTGELFF,TGTGCCAGCAGTTTAGACCAGGGCAACACCGGGGAGCTGTTTTTT
NA,NA,TRBV20-1,TRBJ1-1,CSAPGRATEAFF,TGCAGTGCCCCGGGAAGGGCGACTGAAGCTTTCTTT
NA,NA,TRBV20-1,TRBJ1-1,CSASSGYTEAFF,TGCAGTGCTAGTTCGGGATACACTGAAGCTTTCTTT
few,TRBD2,TRBV20-1,TRBJ2-1,CSAERLAGPYNEQFF,TGCAGTGCAGAAAGACTAGCGGGGCCTTACAATGAGCAGTTCTTC
NA,NA,TRBV7-8,TRBJ2-2,CASSHPYPAGELFF,TGTGCCAGCAGCCATCCCTATCCTGCCGGGGAGCTGTTTTTT
few,TRBD2,TRBV12-3/TRBV12-4,TRBJ2-3,CASRGSGADTQYF,TGTGCCAGCAGGGGTAGCGGGGCCGATACGCAGTATTTT
NA,NA,TRBV7-9,TRBJ2-1,CASSFPGDLEQFF,TGTGCCAGCAGCTTTCCAGGGGACCTTGAGCAGTTCTTC
NA,TRBD1,TRBV5-1,TRBJ1-5,CASSWDSHQPQHF,TGCGCCAGCAGCTGGGACAGCCATCAGCCCCAGCATTTT
NA,NA,TRBV12-3/TRBV12-4,TRBJ2-7,CASSLVSAGEQYF,TGTGCCAGCAGTTTAGTCTCCGCAGGTGAGCAGTACTTC
NA,TRBD1,TRBV28,TRBJ1-4,CAILIRDREKLFF,TGTGCCATCCTCATCCGGGACAGGGAAAAACTGTTTTTT